Listed below are T cell receptor beta chains from one sample, sequenced in a study of blood T cell repertoires in COVID-19. The data were produced by immunoSEQ multiplex PCR, yet TCRdb's version contains in-frame clones alone and is incomplete. The sample has over 150,000 clones; about 88% are singletons. The material sequenced was PBMCs or T cells enriched from blood (not recorded which). The receptors shown here come from a man aged 50 or older who had recovered from COVID-19. Each CDR3 is given with its conserved first and last residue. Fields, in order: CDR3 protein, CDR3 DNA, V gene, D gene, J gene. D genes are given only for firm matches.

CDR3aa: CSVRTSGENSYNEQFF; CDR3nt: TGCAGCGTTCGGACTAGCGGGGAGAACTCCTACAATGAGCAGTTCTTC; v_gene: TRBV29-1; d_gene: TRBD2; j_gene: TRBJ2-1
CDR3aa: CASSPQTGYDTEAFF; CDR3nt: TGCGCCAGCAGCCCCCAGACAGGGTACGACACTGAAGCTTTCTTT; v_gene: TRBV5-1; d_gene: TRBD1; j_gene: TRBJ1-1
CDR3aa: CASSGGVYGYTF; CDR3nt: TGTGCCAGCAGTGGGGGGGTCTATGGCTACACCTTC; v_gene: TRBV9; d_gene: NA; j_gene: TRBJ1-2
CDR3aa: CASSLAQSPLHF; CDR3nt: TGTGCCAGCAGTTTAGCGCAGTCACCCCTCCACTTT; v_gene: TRBV12-3/TRBV12-4; d_gene: NA; j_gene: TRBJ1-6
CDR3aa: CASSTTGLTLTDTQYF; CDR3nt: TGTGCCAGCAGCACAACCGGACTAACTCTCACAGATACGCAGTATTTT; v_gene: TRBV7-2; d_gene: NA; j_gene: TRBJ2-3
CDR3aa: CASSRGTGEEAFF; CDR3nt: TGTGCCAGCAGTCGCGGGACGGGCGAAGAAGCTTTCTTT; v_gene: TRBV6-5; d_gene: NA; j_gene: TRBJ1-1
CDR3aa: CASSINTGGLVPYEQYF; CDR3nt: TGTGCCAGTAGTATAAACACAGGGGGCTTAGTCCCCTACGAGCAGTACTTC; v_gene: TRBV19; d_gene: TRBD1; j_gene: TRBJ2-7
CDR3aa: CASTSGTGVYGYTF; CDR3nt: TGTGCCAGCACCTCCGGGACAGGGGTTTATGGCTACACCTTC; v_gene: TRBV6-6; d_gene: TRBD1; j_gene: TRBJ1-2
CDR3aa: CAIMGTGDYEQYF; CDR3nt: TGTGCCATCATGGGGACAGGAGACTACGAGCAGTACTTC; v_gene: TRBV10-3; d_gene: TRBD1; j_gene: TRBJ2-7
CDR3aa: CASSANRGLGDYGYTF; CDR3nt: TGTGCCAGCAGCGCCAACAGGGGTTTGGGGGACTATGGCTACACCTTC; v_gene: TRBV9; d_gene: TRBD1; j_gene: TRBJ1-2
CDR3aa: CASSIVPGDRQETQYF; CDR3nt: TGTGCCAGTAGTATAGTTCCTGGGGACAGACAAGAGACCCAGTACTTC; v_gene: TRBV19; d_gene: TRBD1; j_gene: TRBJ2-5